The 15 T cell receptor beta chains below were found in one sample sequenced in a study of blood T cell repertoires in COVID-19. Sequenced by immunoSEQ multiplex PCR; TCRdb stores in-frame clones only, minus some. The sample lists approximately 260,000 clones, around 92% seen once, with under 2.5% in the top ten. Sequenced input: PBMCs or T cells enriched from blood (not recorded which). These receptors were obtained from a woman aged 55-70 years who had recovered from COVID-19.

This clone was seen a handful of times. This chain uses TRBV5-1 with TRBJ2-1, with TRBD1 matching over 10 bases. The CDR3 is 15 residues long. The J segment lost 7 bases and the V segment lost 4 bases, leaving 8 bases of the junction unmatched. The germline gives CDR1 SGHRS, CDR2 YFSETQ. The CDR3, as DNA: TGCGCCAGCAGCGCGTATGACAGGGGGCTGAATGAGCAGTTCTTC. Translating it yields CASSAYDRGLNEQFF.

This clone was counted a single time. A read error may account for a junction end that differs from germline. The chain recombines TRBV5-5 with TRBJ2-7, with D possibly being TRBD2 (7 bases). Per the germline V gene, CDR1 is SGHKS and CDR2 is YYEKEE (reference sequence). This CDR3 contains 12 residues. The CDR3 protein is CASSSVGGQAGF. The CDR3 DNA reads as TGTGCCAGCAGCTCAGTCGGGGGGCAGGCGGGCTTC.

The chain has TRBV6-5 and TRBJ1-1; D gene unclear. This CDR3 region has 16 residues. CDR1 MNHEY and CDR2 SVGAGI come from the germline V gene. V shed 2 bases and J shed 0 bases, with 13 bases lying between them. CDR3 sequence: CASSYKMTYMNTEAFF. The CDR3 nucleotides read TGTGCCAGCAGTTACAAGATGACTTACATGAACACTGAAGCTTTCTTT.

The rearrangement links TRBV27 to TRBJ1-1; no definite D call. V was pared by 7 bases and J by 2 bases, with 14 bases between. The CDR3 is 14 residues long. The germline V gene encodes CDR1 MNHEY and CDR2 SMNVEV (reference sequence). Written as DNA, the CDR3 is TGTGCCAGCAAAATAATAGGAGATAACACTGAAGCTTTCTTT. It codes for CASKIIGDNTEAFF.

The rearrangement joins TRBV10-2 to TRBJ2-7; D is possibly TRBD2 (6 bases). This CDR3 is 13 amino acids long. CDR1 is WSHSY and CDR2 is SAAADI in the germline V gene. V shed 6 bases and J shed 0 bases, with 9 bases lying between them. CDR3 protein: CASRGGRSYEQYF. The DNA of the CDR3 is TGCGCCAGCAGGGGAGGCCGCTCCTACGAGCAGTACTTC.

This chain connects TRBV11-3 to TRBJ2-7; 9 positions agree with TRBD2. V was pared by 0 bases and J by 2 bases, with 5 bases of the junction left unmatched. The length of the CDR3 is 16 residues. Germline V gene data show CDR1 as SGHNT and CDR2 as YENEEA. In DNA form, the CDR3 reads TGTGCCAGCAGCTTAGATGAGCGGGAGGCAACCTACGAGCAGTACTTC. Its protein is CASSLDEREATYEQYF.

This clone has just one count. The rearrangement joins TRBV7-3 to TRBJ1-1; possibly TRBD1 for D (5 bases). Trimming removed 4 bases from V and 3 bases from J, with 9 bases in between. The CDR3 runs to 13 residues. CDR1 SGHTA and CDR2 FQGTGA come from the germline V gene. CDR3 DNA: TGTGCCAGCAGCTCAGACAGTGACACTGAAGCTTTCTTT. Residues: CASSSDSDTEAFF. Together with reference TRBV7-3 and TRBJ1-1, the CDR3 gives the full variable domain: GAGVSQTPSNKVTEKGKYVELRCDPISGHTALYWYRQSLGQGPEFLIYFQGTGAADDSGLPNDRFFAVRPEGSVSTLKIQRTERGDSAVYLCASSSDSDTEAFFGQGTRLTVV.

V gene TRBV6-1 combines with J gene TRBJ2-1; D possibly corresponds to TRBD1 (6 bases). The V gene's germline CDR1 is MNHNS and CDR2 SASEGT. Trimming took 1 base from V and 1 from J, leaving 8 bases between them. The CDR3 consists of 15 residues. CDR3 sequence (DNA): TGTGCCAGCAGTGAAGAAACAGGGTCCTACAATGAGCAGTTCTTC. It encodes CASSEETGSYNEQFF.

CDR3 protein: CASSRVAGFEQYF. The CDR3 coding sequence is TGTGCCAGCTCACGGGTAGCGGGGTTCGAGCAGTACTTC. The V and J genes are TRBV6-4 and TRBJ2-7, with 8 bases aligning to TRBD2. V lost 8 bases, J lost 6 bases, and 9 bases stayed unmatched. The CDR3 runs to 13 residues. Germline lookup yields CDR1 MRHNA and CDR2 SNTAGT.

This clone was observed once. The V call is TRBV28, the J call TRBJ2-1, with D tentatively TRBD2 (5 bases). CDR1 and CDR2 from the germline V gene are MDHEN and SYDVKM. The V end was cut by 3 bases, the J end by 2 bases, with 14 bases between. This CDR3 has 16 residues. The CDR3 region is CASSFESAGPYNEQFF. Written as DNA, the CDR3 is TGTGCCAGCAGTTTTGAATCGGCGGGTCCCTACAATGAGCAGTTCTTC.

V gene TRBV9 combines with J gene TRBJ2-2; possible D gene TRBD2, 5 bases. V was shortened by 4 bases and J by 3 bases, with 16 bases between the two germline ends. From germline, CDR1 is SGDLS and CDR2 YYNGEE. The CDR3 totals 16 residues. The chain's CDR3 is CASSPRGPRDTGELFF. The CDR3 coding sequence is TGTGCCAGCAGCCCCCGCGGGCCCCGGGACACCGGGGAGCTGTTTTTT.

V is TRBV5-1 and J is TRBJ2-1; TRBD2 is a possible D gene (6 bases). The V end was cut by 3 bases, the J end by 5 bases, with 9 bases between. Germline CDR1 SGHRS, CDR2 YFSETQ. This CDR3 is 13 amino acids long. CDR3 region: CASSSLAHNEQFF. The CDR3 DNA follows: TGCGCCAGCAGCTCACTAGCTCACAATGAGCAGTTCTTC. Full variable domain (remainder filled in from reference TRBV5-1 and TRBJ2-1): KAGVTQTPRYLIKTRGQQVTLSCSPISGHRSVSWYQQTPGQGLQFLFEYFSETQRNKGNFPGRFSGRQFSNSRSEMNVSTLELGDSALYLCASSSLAHNEQFFGPGTRLTVL.

The chain recombines TRBV5-1 with TRBJ1-2, with 7 bases aligning to TRBD1. This CDR3 is built from 15 residues. Germline V CDR1 and CDR2: SGHRS, YFSETQ. J lost 4 bases, V lost 4 bases, and 10 bases had no gene match. Here the CDR3 reads CASSLRTGVSYGYTF. CDR3 bases: TGCGCCAGCAGCCTTCGAACAGGGGTGAGCTATGGCTACACCTTC. Full variable domain (missing parts from reference TRBV5-1 and TRBJ1-2): KAGVTQTPRYLIKTRGQQVTLSCSPISGHRSVSWYQQTPGQGLQFLFEYFSETQRNKGNFPGRFSGRQFSNSRSEMNVSTLELGDSALYLCASSLRTGVSYGYTFGSGTRLTVV.

The chain combines TRBV10-2 with TRBJ1-1, with no clear D. The CDR3 covers 13 residues. In germline, CDR1 is WSHSY, CDR2 SAAADI. V lost 0 bases and J lost 1, with 3 bases in between. The CDR3 DNA sequence: TGCGCCAGCAGTGAGTCGCGGAACACTGAAGCTTTCTTT. This sequence encodes CASSESRNTEAFF.

The rearrangement links TRBV27 to TRBJ1-3; D is ambiguous. V was trimmed by 5 bases and J by 2 bases, leaving 16 bases between them. CDR1 is MNHEY, CDR2 SMNVEV, per germline (reference sequence). CDR3 length: 16 residues. The CDR3 is CASSLLGGETGNTIYF. For the CDR3, the DNA is TGTGCCAGCAGTCTGCTTGGAGGAGAAACTGGAAACACCATATATTTT.